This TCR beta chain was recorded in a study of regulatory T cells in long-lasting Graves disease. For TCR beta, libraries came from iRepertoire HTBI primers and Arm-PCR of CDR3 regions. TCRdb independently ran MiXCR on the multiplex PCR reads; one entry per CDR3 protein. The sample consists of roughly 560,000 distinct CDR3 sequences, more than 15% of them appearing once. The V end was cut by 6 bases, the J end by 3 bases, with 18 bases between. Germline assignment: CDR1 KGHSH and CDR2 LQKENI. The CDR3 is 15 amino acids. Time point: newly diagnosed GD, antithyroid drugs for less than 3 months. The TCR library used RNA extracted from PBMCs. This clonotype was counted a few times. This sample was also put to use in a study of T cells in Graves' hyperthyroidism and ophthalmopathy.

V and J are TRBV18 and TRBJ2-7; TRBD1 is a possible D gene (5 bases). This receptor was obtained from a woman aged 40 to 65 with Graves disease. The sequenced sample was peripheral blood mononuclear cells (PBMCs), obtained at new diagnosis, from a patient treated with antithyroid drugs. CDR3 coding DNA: TGTGCCAGCTCGCCAGGGAATTGGGGCGTCTACGAGCAGTACTTC. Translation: CASSPGNWGVYEQYF.